Included here is one T cell receptor (beta chain) sequence, with context. J gave up 5 bases and V 5 bases, and 10 bases lay outside the gene matches. The CDR3 sequence is 15 residues long. CDR1 and CDR2 from the germline V gene are SGHDT and YYEEEE. The data were produced by immunoSEQ multiplex PCR, yet TCRdb's version contains in-frame clones alone and is incomplete. The sample lists tens of thousands of clones; 75% to 80% were seen once. This sample was taken from a study of blood T cell repertoires in COVID-19. Study-wide context: T cells, B-cell-depleted T cells, or PBMCs provided the cDNA or gDNA that served as material.

In Seattle, patients joined the study during active infection and were tracked longitudinally. This rearrangement joins TRBV5-6 to TRBJ1-5, with TRBD1 matching over 7 bases. Sequencing input: peripheral blood. The sequence derives from a man between 70 and 80 years old with COVID-19, enrolled during active disease. The CDR3 loop reads CASSPWTGGDQPQHF. DNA of the CDR3: TGTGCCAGCAGTCCTTGGACAGGAGGGGATCAGCCCCAGCATTTT.